The rows below give T cell receptor beta chains drawn from one sample of a study of T-cell reconstitution after alpha-beta-depleted transplantation in children. TCRdb re-analysed the PCR reads in MiXCR, keeping a single row per CDR3 protein. The sample lists approximately 83,000 distinct CDR3 sequences; roughly 8% were seen once. The sequenced sample was PBMCs from the stem cell graft donor, obtained from the stem cell graft. The receptors stem from a human donor who donated a stem cell graft to a child with congenital amegakaryocytic thrombocytopenia. Both conserved end residues are part of each CDR3. Fields, in order: D gene, J gene, V gene, CDR3 protein. A D gene is named only where the DNA matches it firmly.

TRBD1,TRBJ1-1,TRBV11-1,CASSLFFWDRNSNTEAFF
NA,TRBJ1-2,TRBV7-8,CASSNNTRGDYGYTF
TRBD2,TRBJ2-1,TRBV20-1,CSARDRTSGFYNEQFF
TRBD1,TRBJ2-7,TRBV5-5,CASSARDSNFYEQYF
TRBD2,TRBJ2-3,TRBV11-3,CASSLGTSGGARRGDTQYF
TRBD2,TRBJ2-1,TRBV27,CASRVLAGFNNEQFF
TRBD1,TRBJ2-1,TRBV5-4,CASKPDRGRGNEQFF
NA,TRBJ1-2,TRBV2,CASSLPDSSNYGYTF
NA,TRBJ2-1,TRBV7-1,CASSSGLLCWEQFF
TRBD2,TRBJ2-1,TRBV29-1,CSVGEGLAGVGGQFF
NA,TRBJ1-4,TRBV7-2,CASSLTGARRGEKLFF
NA,TRBJ2-7,TRBV5-1,CASSLETVTYEQYF
TRBD2,TRBJ2-5,TRBV20-1,CSARSLAGVVRETQYF
NA,TRBJ1-5,TRBV2,CASKGLINQPQHF
NA,TRBJ1-2,TRBV5-1,CASSPQNGAEGYGYTF
NA,TRBJ2-2,TRBV12-3/TRBV12-4,CASSFRIGELFF
TRBD2,TRBJ2-7,TRBV7-2,CASSFGLAGERYEQYF
NA,TRBJ1-1,TRBV30,CAWSVPGRLNTEAFF
NA,TRBJ1-1,TRBV7-9,CASSVVRGTEAFF
NA,TRBJ1-4,TRBV20-1,CGGLGEKLFF
TRBD2,TRBJ2-1,TRBV20-1,CSGSGSPVSHEQFF
NA,TRBJ2-2,TRBV3-1,CASSPFNGELFF
TRBD2,TRBJ2-1,TRBV29-1,CSVAFRLAGNEQFF
NA,TRBJ1-5,TRBV10-2,CASSEWARQPQHF
NA,TRBJ2-3,TRBV24-1,CATSERDLSSDTQYF
NA,TRBJ2-7,TRBV7-9,CASSGGRSYEQYF
NA,TRBJ2-1,TRBV29-1,CSVTYENLSYNEQFF
TRBD1,TRBJ1-5,TRBV10-3,CAIRGQGGNQPQHF
TRBD2,TRBJ2-2,TRBV7-2,CASSSGRVNTGELFF
TRBD2,TRBJ2-5,TRBV29-1,CSVASNAGVLRETQYF
NA,TRBJ2-2,TRBV7-8,CASSPRTVSGELFF
NA,TRBJ2-7,TRBV5-1,CASSGAPGPTYEQYF
TRBD2,TRBJ2-1,TRBV20-1,CSARTSGRLDNEQFF
NA,TRBJ1-6,TRBV28,CASSPASGPSPLHF
NA,TRBJ2-1,TRBV5-6,CASSAAGANEQFF
TRBD1,TRBJ1-1,TRBV29-1,CSVGQINTEAFF
TRBD2,TRBJ2-1,TRBV27,CASSLGGGPFFGNEQFF
TRBD2,TRBJ2-1,TRBV12-3/TRBV12-4,CASTPGLAGNEQFF
TRBD2,TRBJ2-1,TRBV2,CASRAGTSGSGSYNEQFF
TRBD2,TRBJ2-7,TRBV20-1,CSARDYGSSGRAEQYF
NA,TRBJ2-5,TRBV29-1,CSVAASGETQYF
NA,TRBJ2-1,TRBV5-5,CASSFDGYSYNEQFF
NA,TRBJ2-5,TRBV10-3,CAISESEVQTQYF
NA,TRBJ1-6,TRBV12-3/TRBV12-4,CASSIAGYSAGNSPLHF
NA,TRBJ2-1,TRBV20-1,CSARVIGLFYNEQFF
NA,TRBJ1-1,TRBV20-1,CSARDYLAGTNTEAFF
NA,TRBJ1-5,TRBV20-1,CSAIAGYQPQHF
NA,TRBJ1-6,TRBV20-1,CSGYSHNSPLHF
NA,TRBJ2-1,TRBV5-1,CASSSPTGVGLNEQFF
NA,TRBJ2-5,TRBV6-1,CASSAWGAGQETQYF
NA,TRBJ2-3,TRBV20-1,CSAVIEELGTDTQYF
TRBD2,TRBJ2-3,TRBV20-1,CSARERASGDRDTQYF
TRBD1,TRBJ2-1,TRBV12-3/TRBV12-4,CASSPDRGWNEQFF